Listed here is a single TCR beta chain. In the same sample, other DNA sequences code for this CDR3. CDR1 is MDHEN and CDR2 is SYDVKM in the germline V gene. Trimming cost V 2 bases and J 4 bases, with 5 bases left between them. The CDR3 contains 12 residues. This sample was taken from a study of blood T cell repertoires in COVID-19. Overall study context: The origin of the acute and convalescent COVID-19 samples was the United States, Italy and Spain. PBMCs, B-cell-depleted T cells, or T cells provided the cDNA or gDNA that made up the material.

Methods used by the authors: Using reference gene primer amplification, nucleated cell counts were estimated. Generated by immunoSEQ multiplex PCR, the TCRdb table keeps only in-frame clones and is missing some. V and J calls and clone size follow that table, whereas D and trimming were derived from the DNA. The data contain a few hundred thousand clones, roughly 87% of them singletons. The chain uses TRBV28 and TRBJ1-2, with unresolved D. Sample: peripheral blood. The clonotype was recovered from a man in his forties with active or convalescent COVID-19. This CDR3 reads CASSLRGYGYTF. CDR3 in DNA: TGTGCCAGCAGTTTACGGGGCTATGGCTACACCTTC.